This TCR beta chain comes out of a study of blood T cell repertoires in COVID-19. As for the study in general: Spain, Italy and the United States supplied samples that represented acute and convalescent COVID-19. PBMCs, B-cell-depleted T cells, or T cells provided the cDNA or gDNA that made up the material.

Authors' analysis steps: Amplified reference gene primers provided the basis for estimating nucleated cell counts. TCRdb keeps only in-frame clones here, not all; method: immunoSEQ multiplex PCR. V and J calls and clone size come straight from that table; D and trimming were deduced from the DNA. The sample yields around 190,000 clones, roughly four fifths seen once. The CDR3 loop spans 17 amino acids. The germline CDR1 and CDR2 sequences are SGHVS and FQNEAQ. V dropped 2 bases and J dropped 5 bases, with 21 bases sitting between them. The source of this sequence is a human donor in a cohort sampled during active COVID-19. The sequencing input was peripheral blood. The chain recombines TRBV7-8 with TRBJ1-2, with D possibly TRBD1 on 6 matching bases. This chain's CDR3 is CASSLWVKQGVGYGYTF. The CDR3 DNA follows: TGTGCCAGCAGCTTATGGGTCAAACAGGGAGTTGGGTATGGCTACACCTTC. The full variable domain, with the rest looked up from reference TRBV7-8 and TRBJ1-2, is GAGVSQSPRYKVAKRGQDVALRCDPISGHVSLFWYQQALGQGPEFLTYFQNEAQLDKSGLPSDRFFAERPEGSVSTLKIQRTQQEDSAVYLCASSLWVKQGVGYGYTFGSGTRLTVV.